This TCR beta chain stems from a study of T cell changes during pregnancy in multiple sclerosis. The germline V and J ends were trimmed by 5 bases and 3 bases, with 14 bases remaining between them. Germline V gives CDR1 LNHDA, CDR2 SQIVND (reference sequence). CDR3 length: 15 amino acids. Profiled with immunoSEQ multiplex PCR; TCRdb holds only in-frame clones, not every one. The sample carries over 50,000 clones, approximately 92% recorded once. The clonotype was recovered from a female donor with multiple sclerosis, enrolled in a pregnancy study. V is TRBV19 and J is TRBJ1-5, with D possibly TRBD1 on 5 matching bases. Sequences were derived from CD4+ T cells from peripheral blood mononuclear cells, sampled in the third trimester of pregnancy. This chain's CDR3 is CASSSGAGHNQPQHF. Written as DNA, the CDR3 is TGTGCCAGTAGTTCCGGCGCGGGGCACAATCAGCCCCAGCATTTT.